This T cell receptor beta chain emerged from a study of CD8 T cells in Susac syndrome. Overall study context: When blood was drawn, patients with Susac syndrome were on intravenous immunoglobulin alone, on corticosteroids, or therapy-naive. Study observations and caveats: There were around 15 Susac-specific public clones in total CD8+ repertoires and a few in CD8+ TEMRA repertoires. It was in TEMRA cells and active patients that Susac CD8+ clonal expansion peaked.

TEMRA cells underwent FACS enrichment and CD8+ and CD4+ T cells underwent negative isolation. Reverse transcription of about 0.5 to 1 ug RNA was performed with random hexamers. From the immunoSEQ multiplex PCR reads, TCRdb called clonotypes with MiXCR, one entry per CDR3 protein. The sample consists of tens of thousands of distinct CDR3 sequences, roughly 92% of them appearing once. This clonotype was seen a single time. What it binds is unknown. The sample taken for sequencing was CD8+ T cells from PBMCs. This sequence was found in a human donor with Susac syndrome.

DNA for the CDR3: TGTGCCACCAGTGACCCTCGGACAGATTTATATGGCTACACCTTC. Its protein is CATSDPRTDLYGYTF. The V and J genes are TRBV24-1 and TRBJ1-2, with D maybe TRBD1 (6 bases). CDR3 size: 15 residues. Per germline, CDR1 KGHDR and CDR2 SFDVKD. Trimming stripped 4 bases from V and 5 bases from J, with 16 bases between.